This T cell receptor (beta chain) was obtained from a study of control samples from healthy donors and cancer patients. Germline loops: CDR1 SNHLY, CDR2 FYNNEI. Trimming stripped 2 bases from V and 0 bases from J, with 11 bases between. The length of the CDR3 is 16 residues. Here immunoSEQ multiplex PCR was the method, and the copy in TCRdb shows in-frame clones only, minus some. The sample contains about 110,000 clones, roughly 79% of which appear only once. This chain connects TRBV2 to TRBJ2-4, with D tentatively TRBD1 (6 bases). The sample taken for sequencing was blood. The clonotype originates from a man younger than 35 in good health. The CDR3 nucleotides read TGTGCCAGCAGTGAACGGACAGTTTTAGCCAAAAACATTCAGTACTTC. Amino acids: CASSERTVLAKNIQYF. Looking up the rest from reference TRBV2 and TRBJ2-4 gives the full variable domain: EPEVTQTPSHQVTQMGQEVILRCVPISNHLYFYWYRQILGQKVEFLVSFYNNEISEKSEIFDDQFSVERPDGSNFTLKIRSTKLEDSAMYFCASSERTVLAKNIQYFGAGTRLSVL.